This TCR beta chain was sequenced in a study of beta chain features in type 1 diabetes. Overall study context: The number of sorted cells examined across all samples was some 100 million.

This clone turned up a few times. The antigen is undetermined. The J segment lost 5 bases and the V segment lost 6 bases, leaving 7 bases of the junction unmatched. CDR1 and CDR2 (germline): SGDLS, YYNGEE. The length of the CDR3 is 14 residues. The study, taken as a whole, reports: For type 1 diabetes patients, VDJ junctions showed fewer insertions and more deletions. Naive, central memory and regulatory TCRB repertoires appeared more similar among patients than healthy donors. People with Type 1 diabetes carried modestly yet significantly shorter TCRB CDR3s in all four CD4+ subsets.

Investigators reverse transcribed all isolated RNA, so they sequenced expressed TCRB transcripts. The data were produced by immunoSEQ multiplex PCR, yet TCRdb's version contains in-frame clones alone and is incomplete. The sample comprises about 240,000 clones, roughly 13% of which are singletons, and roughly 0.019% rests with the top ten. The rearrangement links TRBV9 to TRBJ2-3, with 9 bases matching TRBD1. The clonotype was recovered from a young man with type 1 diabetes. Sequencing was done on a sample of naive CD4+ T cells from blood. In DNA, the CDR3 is TGTGCCAGCAACCGACAGGGGGTTATAGATACGCAGTATTTT. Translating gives CASNRQGVIDTQYF. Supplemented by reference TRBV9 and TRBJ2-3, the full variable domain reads DSGVTQTPKHLITATGQRVTLRCSPRSGDLSVYWYQQSLDQGLQFLIQYYNGEERAKGNILERFSAQQFPDLHSELNLSSLELGDSALYFCASNRQGVIDTQYFGPGTRLTVL.